What follows are 20 T cell receptor beta chains derived from one specimen sequenced in a study of T cell repertoires in cytomegalovirus infection. Each CDR3 protein is one row after TCRdb ran MiXCR on the reads. The sample lists about 920,000 distinct CDR3 sequences; approximately 31% were seen once. Their antigens remain unidentified. The sample in question was cultured CD8+ T cells from PBMCs, obtained from culture after CMV antigen stimulation. Receptors were obtained from a human donor in good health (CMV status not recorded). Some clones in this sample may be carry-over from other donors' samples.

This clonotype occurred a few times. The rearrangement links TRBV29-1 to TRBJ2-1; no reliable D call. Germline assignment: CDR1 SQVTM and CDR2 ANQGSEA. The CDR3 is 13 residues long. Deletions cut 6 bases from V and 7 bases from J, with 16 bases between. The CDR3 sequence: CSVPPQFRNEQFF. The DNA of the CDR3 is TGCAGCGTCCCCCCTCAGTTTCGGAATGAGCAGTTCTTC.

This clonotype showed up just a few times. This chain links TRBV7-9 with TRBJ1-2; no clear D gene. This CDR3 comprises 12 residues. Looked up from germline, CDR1 is SEHNR and CDR2 is FQNEAQ (reference sequence). Trimming cost V 1 base and J 6 bases, with 6 bases left between them. The CDR3 sequence: CASSLESDGYTF. The CDR3 DNA is TGTGCCAGCAGCTTAGAATCAGATGGCTACACCTTC.

This clonotype was seen a handful of times. The rearrangement uses TRBV27 and TRBJ1-5; unclear D gene. The CDR3 contains 14 residues. The germline gives CDR1 MNHEY, CDR2 SMNVEV (reference sequence). Trimming cost V 5 bases and J 7 bases, with 15 bases left between them. The CDR3 spells CASSLRPIDQPQHF. The DNA of the CDR3 is TGTGCCAGCAGTCTCCGGCCCATCGACCAGCCCCAGCATTTT.

This chain joins TRBV11-1 and TRBJ2-5; D unclear. The CDR3 loop spans 12 amino acids. Trimming removed 5 bases at V and 11 bases at J, with 15 bases between. Germline lookup yields CDR1 SGHAT and CDR2 FQDESV (reference sequence). The CDR3 DNA follows: TGTGCCAGCAGCCGAAAACCTAGGGAACAGTACTTC. Amino acid sequence: CASSRKPREQYF.

The gene calls are TRBV24-1 and TRBJ1-1; D might be TRBD1 (6 bases). The CDR3 consists of 12 residues. CDR1 is KGHDR and CDR2 is SFDVKD in the germline V gene. V was clipped by 4 bases and J by 8 bases, with 10 bases between them. CDR3 sequence (DNA): TGTGCCACCAGTGACACAGGGATAGAAGCTTTCTTT. This gives the protein CATSDTGIEAFF.

The chain joins TRBV14 to TRBJ2-3, with D hard to call. The CDR3 totals 13 residues. V shed 3 bases and J shed 4 bases, with 8 bases lying between them. Germline-derived CDR1 and CDR2 are SGHDN and FVKESK. The CDR3 reads CASSHLDPDTQYF. The CDR3 bases are TGTGCCAGCAGCCACCTGGACCCAGATACGCAGTATTTT.

This clonotype was seen repeatedly, ten times or more. The chain has TRBV18 and TRBJ2-3, with 8 bases that match TRBD1. V shed 1 base and J 1 base; nucleotides not matched to a gene: 1. The CDR3 spans 15 residues. Germline CDR1 KGHSH, CDR2 LQKENI. The CDR3 reads CASSPQTGGTDTQYF. CDR3 nucleotide sequence: TGTGCCAGCTCACCACAGACAGGGGGCACAGATACGCAGTATTTT.

This clonotype has ten or more counts. The chain couples TRBV7-2 to TRBJ2-1; D unresolved. The germline CDR1 and CDR2 sequences are SGHTA and FQGNSA. Trimming left V 0 bases short and J 8 bases short, with 8 bases between. This CDR3 region has 13 residues. The CDR3 spells CASSLAAAHEQFF. CDR3 sequence (DNA): TGTGCCAGCAGCTTAGCGGCCGCTCATGAGCAGTTCTTC.

The V gene is TRBV7-9, the J gene TRBJ1-1; 7 nucleotides match TRBD1. The CDR3 is 17 residues long. From germline, CDR1 is SEHNR and CDR2 FQNEAQ (reference sequence). V lost 0 bases and J lost 0; bases outside the gene matches: 7. The CDR3 protein is CASSLAGGLLMNTEAFF. CDR3 nucleotide sequence: TGTGCCAGCAGCTTAGCAGGGGGCTTGTTAATGAACACTGAAGCTTTCTTT.

This clonotype was seen more than once but under ten times. The gene calls are TRBV7-6 and TRBJ1-5; D might be TRBD1 (6 bases). Trimming removed 1 base at V and 2 bases at J, with 18 bases between. Germline V gene data show CDR1 as SGHVS and CDR2 as FNYEAQ. This CDR3 is built from 18 residues. CDR3 DNA: TGTGCCAGCAGCTTAGGGTGGCAGGGGCAGGGTGGCAATCAGCCCCAGCATTTT. Encoded protein: CASSLGWQGQGGNQPQHF.

V usage is TRBV5-1 and J usage is TRBJ1-1; 9 bases are shared with TRBD1. The CDR3 consists of 16 residues. CDR1 is SGHRS and CDR2 is YFSETQ in the germline V gene. With V trimmed by 10 bases and J by 1 base, 14 bases remained unmatched. The CDR3 DNA reads as TGCGCCTCAGCGGTTGGCGGGGGACAGGGGAACACTGAAGCTTTCTTT. It is translated as CASAVGGGQGNTEAFF.

The rearrangement joins TRBV27 to TRBJ1-2; D is uncertain. The germline V gene encodes CDR1 MNHEY and CDR2 SMNVEV (reference sequence). The CDR3 runs to 16 residues. V was clipped by 0 bases and J by 3 bases, with 14 bases between them. DNA of the CDR3: TGTGCCAGCAGTTTATCCAGTTCGACGGCCTACTATGGCTACACCTTC. Translated: CASSLSSSTAYYGYTF.

The chain combines TRBV20-1 with TRBJ2-3; 8 nucleotides align to TRBD2. Trimming took 1 base from V and 4 from J; bases not matched to a gene: 4. Germline V gives CDR1 DFQATT, CDR2 SNEGSKA (reference sequence). The CDR3 extends over 14 amino acids. The CDR3 here is CSARGPGGADTQYF. The CDR3, as DNA: TGCAGTGCTAGAGGGCCGGGAGGGGCAGATACGCAGTATTTT.

This clonotype came up a few times. The rearrangement joins TRBV7-3 to TRBJ1-1; possibly TRBD1 for D (6 bases). The V end lost 4 bases, the J end lost 4 bases, and 19 bases lay between the germline ends. CDR1 and CDR2 (germline): SGHTA, FQGTGA. This CDR3 spans 16 amino acids. As DNA, the CDR3 is TGTGCCAGCAGCTCCATCGTCCAGGGCAGGGGCACTGAAGCTTTCTTT. Amino acid sequence: CASSSIVQGRGTEAFF.

The chain combines TRBV27 with TRBJ1-5, with unresolved D. The CDR3 is 14 amino acids. CDR1 is MNHEY and CDR2 is SMNVEV in the germline V gene (reference sequence). The V end lost 2 bases, the J end lost 3 bases, and 8 bases lay between the germline ends. The CDR3 DNA is TGTGCCAGCAGTTTAGGGCCACCCAATCAGCCCCAGCATTTT. This gives the protein CASSLGPPNQPQHF.

Many counts were recorded for this clonotype. The CDR3: CASSFHRDRSYEQYF. The CDR3 DNA reads as TGTGCCAGCAGTTTCCACCGGGACCGGTCCTACGAGCAGTACTTC. The rearrangement joins TRBV12-3 or TRBV12-4 to TRBJ2-7; D tentatively fits TRBD1 or TRBD2 (5 bases each). CDR3 length equals 15 residues. With 3 bases removed from V and 1 base from J, the gap between germline ends came to 13 bases.

This clonotype showed up just a few times. The V call is TRBV12-3 or TRBV12-4, the J call TRBJ2-1; TRBD1 matches at 7 bases. V lost 5 bases and J lost 6; bases outside the gene matches: 4. The CDR3 has 13 residues. Here the CDR3 reads CASSNQGVNEQFF. The DNA of the CDR3 is TGTGCCAGCAGTAACCAGGGGGTCAATGAGCAGTTCTTC.

This clonotype was detected a few times. The gene calls are TRBV12-3 or TRBV12-4 and TRBJ2-1; TRBD1 is a possible D gene (6 bases). Trimming stripped 6 bases from V and 2 bases from J, with 17 bases between. The CDR3 spans 16 residues. The CDR3 here is CASSPDRLFPYNEQFF. The CDR3 bases are TGTGCCAGCAGCCCAGACAGGTTATTTCCCTACAATGAGCAGTTCTTC.

The V call is TRBV7-3, the J call TRBJ1-1; TRBD1 matches 7 bases. This CDR3 is built from 14 residues. Germline trimming cut 11 bases from V and 1 base from J; bases unmatched to any gene: 10. Germline V lookup: CDR1 SGHTA, CDR2 FQGTGA. Written as DNA, the CDR3 is TGTGCCCTCCACTTAGGGGGCGGGAACACTGAAGCTTTCTTT. Translating gives CALHLGGGNTEAFF.

This clonotype was seen once. An end of the junction differs from the germline gene, which may be a read error. J is TRBJ1-2 and V is TRBV7-9; D might be TRBD1 (5 bases). The germline V gene has CDR1 SEHNR and CDR2 FQNEAQ (reference sequence). The CDR3 extends over 14 amino acids. As DNA, the CDR3 is TGTGTCAGCAGCTTAGCCAGGGATGACTATGGCTACACCTTC. Translation gives CVSSLARDDYGYTF.